The 32 T cell receptor beta chains below were found in one sample sequenced in a study of blood T cell repertoires in COVID-19. The table came from immunoSEQ multiplex PCR; TCRdb's copy has only in-frame clones and leaves some out. The sample contains some 200,000 clones, around nine tenths of which appear only once. Sequencing used PBMCs or T cells enriched from blood (not recorded which). These receptors originate from a man aged 25 to 40 in a cohort exposed to, infected with or recovered from COVID-19 (not recorded which).

V is TRBV7-2 and J is TRBJ1-4, with D perhaps matching TRBD1 (6 bases). The CDR3 length is 15 residues. CDR1 and CDR2 from the germline V gene are SGHTA and FQGNSA. Trimming shortened V by 4 bases and J by 2 bases, and 11 bases separated the two germline ends. CDR3 sequence (DNA): TGTGCCAGCAGCTCAGGGGTTTGGACTAATGAAAAACTGTTTTTT. Residues: CASSSGVWTNEKLFF.

The chain uses TRBV28 and TRBJ2-3; 9 bases line up with TRBD2. V was pared by 5 bases and J by 6 bases, with 12 bases of the junction left unmatched. The CDR3 totals 16 residues. Germline CDR1 is MDHEN and CDR2 is SYDVKM. The CDR3 DNA sequence: TGTGCCAGCAGTCCACTGGACCTAGCGGGAAGGGATACGCAGTATTTT. This gives the protein CASSPLDLAGRDTQYF.

This chain connects TRBV6-5 to TRBJ2-7; D is perhaps TRBD2 (5 bases). Germline V lookup: CDR1 MNHEY, CDR2 SVGAGI. The V end was cut by 8 bases, the J end by 7 bases, with 15 bases between. The CDR3 runs to 12 residues. Written as DNA, the CDR3 is TGTGCCAGCGGAGAGGGCCTTAGAGAGCAGTACTTC. Translated: CASGEGLREQYF.

The V call is TRBV5-1, the J call TRBJ1-1; 7 nucleotides match TRBD1. Germline CDR1 SGHRS, CDR2 YFSETQ. This CDR3 is 13 amino acids long. Trimming removed 6 bases from V and 5 bases from J; junction bases left unmatched: 7. CDR3 in DNA: TGCGCCAGCACAAACAGGGGAACGACTGAAGCTTTCTTT. The encoded protein is CASTNRGTTEAFF.

The V gene is TRBV6-5, the J gene TRBJ2-2, with 8 bases aligning to TRBD2. The CDR3 consists of 16 residues. The V gene end was trimmed by 0 bases and the J gene end by 5 bases; junction bases not matched to a gene: 5. The V gene's germline CDR1 is MNHEY and CDR2 SVGAGI. The CDR3, as DNA: TGTGCCAGCAGTTACTCGACGGGAGGGGGTACCGGGGAGCTGTTTTTT. This sequence encodes CASSYSTGGGTGELFF.

On this clone itself: One base away lies a much larger clone, so this may be a sequencing read error. The chain combines TRBV12-3 or TRBV12-4 with TRBJ2-1, with D tentatively TRBD1 (6 bases). This CDR3 spans 11 amino acids. V lost 4 bases, J lost 9 bases, and 7 bases lay in between. This CDR3 is CASSYRVEQFF. CDR3 DNA sequence: TGTGCCAGCAGTTACAGGGTTGAGCAGTTCTTC.

The gene calls are TRBV14 and TRBJ2-2; 7 bases map to TRBD1. After removal of 4 bases from V and 1 base from J, the junction contained 3 bases not matched to a gene. This CDR3 contains 15 residues. CDR1 is SGHDN, CDR2 FVKESK, per germline. CDR3 DNA: TGTGCCAGCAGCCTTTACAGGGGGAACACCGGGGAGCTGTTTTTT. It is translated as CASSLYRGNTGELFF.

This chain links TRBV6-6 with TRBJ1-1, with a possible D match to TRBD1 (5 bases). The V end lost 6 bases, the J end lost 0 bases, and 14 bases lay between the germline ends. Germline CDR1 reads MNHNY; CDR2 reads SVGAGI (reference sequence). There are 15 residues in the CDR3. The CDR3 region is CASRPEGRVNTEAFF. CDR3 sequence (DNA): TGTGCCAGCAGACCGGAGGGACGGGTGAACACTGAAGCTTTCTTT.

This chain uses TRBV7-3 with TRBJ1-1; 9 bases map to TRBD1. Germline V gene data show CDR1 as SGHTA and CDR2 as FQGTGA. This CDR3 comprises 15 residues. Losses at the gene ends were 3 bases for V and 0 bases for J; bases not matched to a gene: 2. DNA for the CDR3: TGTGCCAGCAGCTTGACAGGGGGAATGAACACTGAAGCTTTCTTT. Protein product: CASSLTGGMNTEAFF.

The chain employs TRBV11-2 and TRBJ2-1; 14 bases agree with TRBD2. J gave up 4 bases and V 1 base, and 0 bases lay outside the gene matches. The CDR3 contains 16 residues. Germline V CDR1 and CDR2: SGHAT, FQNNGV. The CDR3: CASSLGLAGGYNEQFF. Written as DNA, the CDR3 is TGTGCCAGCAGCTTAGGACTAGCGGGAGGGTACAATGAGCAGTTCTTC.

The rearrangement links TRBV27 to TRBJ1-2; 7 nucleotides agree with TRBD1. This CDR3 contains 12 residues. V lost 5 bases, J lost 7 bases, and 4 bases stayed unmatched. Germline V CDR1 and CDR2: MNHEY, SMNVEV (reference sequence). The CDR3 spells CASSRQGAGYTF. CDR3 nucleotides: TGTGCCAGCAGTCGACAGGGTGCTGGCTACACCTTC.

The gene calls are TRBV10-3 and TRBJ2-1; TRBD2 agrees at 8 bases. From germline, CDR1 is ENHRY and CDR2 SYGVKD. After removal of 7 bases from V and 6 bases from J, the junction contained 17 bases not matched to a gene. There are 17 residues in the CDR3. CDR3 nucleotides: TGTGCCATCAAACCGACGATCTCCAGCGGGAGTTCCAATGAGCAGTTCTTC. Translating gives CAIKPTISSGSSNEQFF.

J is TRBJ2-5 and V is TRBV7-9, with 9 bases lining up with TRBD2. Unmatched junction bases numbered 12, after V lost 5 bases and J lost 5 bases. Looked up from germline, CDR1 is SEHNR and CDR2 is FQNEAQ (reference sequence). This CDR3 has 16 amino acids. The CDR3 reads CASSGTGLAAGETQYF. The CDR3 DNA sequence: TGTGCCAGCAGCGGGACGGGACTAGCAGCGGGGGAGACCCAGTACTTC.

The J gene is TRBJ1-1, the V gene TRBV29-1, with 7 nucleotides matching TRBD1. CDR3 length: 14 amino acids. Per germline, CDR1 SQVTM and CDR2 ANQGSEA. V lost 3 bases to trimming and J lost 6 bases; unmatched junction nucleotides: 10. CDR3 sequence: CSVDKGAQGAEAFF. The CDR3 DNA reads as TGCAGCGTTGACAAGGGGGCGCAGGGCGCTGAAGCTTTCTTT.

The chain carries TRBV14 and TRBJ1-1, with TRBD1 matching 7 bases. The CDR3 contains 15 residues. Trimming cost V 3 bases and J 7 bases; bases outside gene matches: 11. Germline lookup yields CDR1 SGHDN and CDR2 FVKESK. The CDR3 DNA is TGTGCCAGCAGCCAGGCAGGGGGGATCGGGATTGAAGCTTTCTTT. It specifies CASSQAGGIGIEAFF.

This rearrangement joins TRBV7-2 to TRBJ2-1, with D hard to call. With 1 base removed from V and 8 bases from J, the gap between germline ends came to 15 bases. Looked up from germline, CDR1 is SGHTA and CDR2 is FQGNSA. The CDR3 is 15 residues long. CDR3 region: CASSLGGWSLDEQFF. CDR3 in DNA: TGTGCCAGCAGCTTAGGAGGTTGGAGTCTGGATGAGCAGTTCTTC.

In its sample, this clone was seen once. The chain couples TRBV11-2 to TRBJ1-1; D possibly corresponds to TRBD1 (6 bases). Germline V lookup: CDR1 SGHAT, CDR2 FQNNGV. With 6 bases removed from V and 0 bases from J, the gap between germline ends came to 11 bases. This CDR3 region has 14 residues. The CDR3 coding sequence is TGTGCCAGCAGTATCGACAGGTTGAACACTGAAGCTTTCTTT. This sequence encodes CASSIDRLNTEAFF.

The J gene is TRBJ2-7, the V gene TRBV4-3; D possibly corresponds to TRBD1 (5 bases). The germline CDR1 and CDR2 sequences are LGHNA and YSLEER. There are 15 residues in the CDR3. Trimming stripped 0 bases from V and 7 bases from J, with 16 bases between. CDR3 region: CASSQDTGLVREQYF. The DNA for the CDR3 is TGCGCCAGCAGCCAAGACACAGGCCTTGTCCGGGAGCAGTACTTC.

The chain carries TRBV29-1 and TRBJ1-4; 7 bases are a match to TRBD1. The ends lost 6 bases at V and 5 bases at J; junction bases unmatched: 9. CDR3 length: 14 residues. The germline CDR1 and CDR2 sequences are SQVTM and ANQGSEA. The CDR3 DNA is TGCAGCGTACTCCAACAGGGGCCCAATGAAAAACTGTTTTTT. Protein sequence: CSVLQQGPNEKLFF.

This clone was seen a few times. The chain has TRBV18 and TRBJ2-1, with D tentatively TRBD2 (6 bases). Trimming left V 1 base short and J 7 bases short, with 14 bases between. This CDR3 spans 15 amino acids. Germline lookup yields CDR1 KGHSH and CDR2 LQKENI. The CDR3 sequence is CASSPLGTEGNEQFF. CDR3 in DNA: TGTGCCAGCTCACCACTTGGGACGGAGGGAAATGAGCAGTTCTTC.

The V gene is TRBV23-1, the J gene TRBJ1-2, with D tentatively TRBD1 (6 bases). TRBV23-1 counts as an open reading frame of uncertain function. The CDR3 loop spans 13 amino acids. Trimming pared 4 bases from V and 7 bases from J, leaving 13 bases between. CDR3 in DNA: TGCGCCAGCAGTCGCCCAACAGGGATTGGCTACACCTTC. Amino acids: CASSRPTGIGYTF.

The gene calls are TRBV11-2 and TRBJ2-1; 8 nucleotides agree with TRBD2. With 5 bases clipped from V and 10 bases from J, the junction kept 13 bases outside the gene matches. Germline CDR1 and CDR2: SGHAT and FQNNGV. The CDR3 is 15 amino acids. DNA of the CDR3: TGTGCCAGCAGCCTCTATCGGGAGGGCCTGGTAGAGCAGTTCTTC. It codes for CASSLYREGLVEQFF.

The rearrangement links TRBV19 to TRBJ1-1, with D hard to call. The germline V and J ends were trimmed by 4 bases and 3 bases, with 12 bases remaining between them. This CDR3 comprises 14 residues. Germline CDR1 is LNHDA and CDR2 is SQIVND (reference sequence). The CDR3 sequence is CASSNWAGDTEAFF. CDR3 nucleotides: TGTGCCAGTAGTAATTGGGCAGGCGACACTGAAGCTTTCTTT.

This clone came up a few times. This chain joins TRBV5-1 and TRBJ2-5; 10 bases match TRBD1. This CDR3 has 16 residues. In germline, CDR1 is SGHRS, CDR2 YFSETQ. The J segment lost 4 bases and the V segment lost 4 bases, leaving 10 bases of the junction unmatched. Here the CDR3 reads CASSPQGTGVRETQYF. The CDR3 DNA follows: TGCGCCAGCAGCCCCCAGGGGACAGGGGTTCGAGAGACCCAGTACTTC.

This sequence joins TRBV12-3 or TRBV12-4 and TRBJ1-1; D is unresolved. The CDR3 consists of 12 residues. Trimming shortened V by 3 bases and J by 8 bases, and 10 bases separated the two germline ends. The CDR3 sequence is CASSLARIEAFF. CDR3 sequence (DNA): TGTGCCAGCAGTTTGGCCCGTATAGAAGCTTTCTTT.

The rearrangement uses TRBV11-3 and TRBJ2-7; 8 bases agree with TRBD1. The CDR3 extends over 12 amino acids. The germline V gene has CDR1 SGHNT and CDR2 YENEEA. With 5 bases clipped from V and 4 bases from J, the junction kept 1 base outside the gene matches. The CDR3 region is CASSRQGYEQYF. The CDR3 region has the DNA TGTGCCAGCAGCAGACAGGGGTACGAGCAGTACTTC.

V is TRBV13 and J is TRBJ2-5; 15 bases agree with TRBD2. Trimming cost V 5 bases and J 1 base; bases outside gene matches: 5. Germline CDR1 and CDR2: PRHDT and FYEKMQ (reference sequence). CDR3 length: 17 residues. The CDR3 region is CASSPGLAGGPQETQYF. CDR3 in DNA: TGTGCCAGCAGCCCGGGACTAGCGGGAGGTCCCCAAGAGACCCAGTACTTC.

The J gene is TRBJ2-7, the V gene TRBV5-6; D possibly corresponds to TRBD2 (6 bases). CDR1 and CDR2 from the germline V gene are SGHDT and YYEEEE. The CDR3 spans 15 residues. V lost 2 bases and J 4 bases, leaving 16 bases between the germline ends. CDR3 nucleotides: TGTGCCAGCAGCTTCAGACGGGGGACGACATACGAGCAGTACTTC. Translated, it gives CASSFRRGTTYEQYF. Based on the CDR3 plus reference TRBV5-6 and TRBJ2-7, the full variable domain is DAGVTQSPTHLIKTRGQQVTLRCSPKSGHDTVSWYQQALGQGPQFIFQYYEEEERQRGNFPDRFSGHQFPNYSSELNVNALLLGDSALYLCASSFRRGTTYEQYFGPGTRLTVT.

The V gene is TRBV24-1, the J gene TRBJ2-5, with 11 bases aligning to TRBD2. V dropped 4 bases and J dropped 3; count of bases not matched to a gene: 3. The CDR3 is 15 amino acids. CDR1 KGHDR and CDR2 SFDVKD come from the germline V gene. CDR3 sequence: CATSEMTSGKETQYF. The CDR3 DNA is TGTGCCACCAGTGAAATGACTAGCGGGAAAGAGACCCAGTACTTC.

CDR3 nucleotide sequence: TGTGCCAGCAGCGGCCGGGACAGCTCTGGAAACACCATATATTTT. As protein: CASSGRDSSGNTIYF. The genes are TRBV21-1 and TRBJ1-3; TRBD1, the table's D call, was not compared with the DNA. TRBV21-1 is a known pseudogene. CDR3 size: 15 residues.

This sequence joins TRBV28 and TRBJ2-1; perhaps TRBD1 as D (6 bases). V was pared by 6 bases and J by 0 bases, with 15 bases between. Germline assignment: CDR1 MDHEN and CDR2 SYDVKM. The CDR3 has 16 amino acids. CDR3 residues: CASSSTGLSSYNEQFF. The CDR3 DNA sequence: TGTGCCAGCAGCTCGACAGGTCTAAGCTCCTACAATGAGCAGTTCTTC.

The genes are TRBV20-1 and TRBJ2-7; D gene uncertain. The CDR3 has 11 amino acids. CDR1 is DFQATT and CDR2 is SNEGSKA in the germline V gene (reference sequence). V was pared by 0 bases and J by 6 bases, with 6 bases between. The CDR3 nucleotides read TGCAGTGCTAGAGATCTCCCCGAGCAGTACTTC. Translated: CSARDLPEQYF.